The 15 T cell receptor beta chains reported below all come from one sample, sequenced in a study of T cells in Graves' hyperthyroidism and ophthalmopathy. RNA transcripts served as the template for amplifying TCR beta CDR3 regions. The study used the HTBI primer set for a first-round RT-PCR of the TCR CDR3. TCRdb passed the multiplex PCR reads through MiXCR, listing each CDR3 protein once. The repertoire holds approximately 570,000 distinct CDR3 sequences, with about 20% as singletons. Sequenced material: blood. The receptors stem from a man aged 35 to 55 with Graves' ophthalmopathy.

A remark on this clonotype: A read error may be the cause here, since a much bigger clone is one base away. The chain couples TRBV11-3 to TRBJ2-1; 12 bases fit TRBD1. This CDR3 is built from 16 residues. CDR1 SGHNT and CDR2 YENEEA come from the germline V gene. The CDR3 nucleotides read TGTGCCAGCAGCTCAACCGGGACAGGGGGCTACAATGAGCAGCTCTTC. As protein: CASSSTGTGGYNEQLF.

A few counts support this clonotype. J is TRBJ2-7 and V is TRBV30; D uncertain. The CDR3 runs 14 residues. V lost 0 bases and J lost 5, with 14 bases in between. Germline-derived CDR1 and CDR2 are GTSNPN and SVGIG (reference sequence). CDR3 bases: TGTGCCTGGAGTGTTGGGCAGGTTTCCCACGAGCAGTACTTC. The encoded protein is CAWSVGQVSHEQYF.

In its sample, this clonotype was seen many times. The chain is built from TRBV20-1 and TRBJ2-5; TRBD2 might be the D (6 bases). The germline V and J ends were trimmed by 0 bases and 4 bases, with 12 bases remaining between them. CDR1 DFQATT and CDR2 SNEGSKA come from the germline V gene (reference sequence). The CDR3 runs to 14 residues. CDR3 amino acids: CSARETAGPETQYF. CDR3 DNA sequence: TGCAGTGCTAGAGAAACAGCGGGCCCAGAGACCCAGTACTTC.

The chain links TRBV10-2 to TRBJ1-6; D remains ambiguous. The length of the CDR3 is 14 residues. V dropped 2 bases and J dropped 9 bases, with 11 bases sitting between them. Germline V gene lookup returns CDR1 WSHSY and CDR2 SAAADI. The CDR3: CASSEEGTGSPLHF. The CDR3 DNA follows: TGCGCCAGCAGTGAGGAGGGTACGGGTTCACCCCTCCACTTT.

The V call is TRBV4-3, the J call TRBJ2-1; 13 bases line up with TRBD2. V gave up 1 base and J gave up 7 bases; unmatched junction bases: 7. Germline CDR1 reads LGHNA; CDR2 reads YSLEER. The length of the CDR3 is 17 residues. The DNA for the CDR3 is TGCGCCAGCAGCCAAGCTCGGACTAGCGGGAGTCTGAATGAGCAGTTCTTC. This encodes CASSQARTSGSLNEQFF.

This clonotype was detected only a few times. V is TRBV6-1 and J is TRBJ2-1; 11 positions agree with TRBD2. CDR3 length equals 16 residues. Trimming removed 6 bases from V and 6 bases from J; junction bases left unmatched: 10. Germline V lookup: CDR1 MNHNS, CDR2 SASEGT. CDR3 in amino acids: CASRSTPSGGSNEQFF. The CDR3 coding sequence is TGTGCCAGCAGATCCACCCCTAGCGGGGGGTCCAATGAGCAGTTCTTC.

This clonotype was observed a few times. This chain links TRBV2 with TRBJ2-5; D is undetermined. From germline, CDR1 is SNHLY and CDR2 FYNNEI. The CDR3 extends over 13 amino acids. Trimming cost V 2 bases and J 2 bases, with 6 bases left between them. This chain's CDR3 is CASSETNQETQYF. The CDR3 DNA is TGTGCCAGCAGTGAAACTAATCAAGAGACCCAGTACTTC. The whole variable domain, filled in from reference TRBV2 and TRBJ2-5, reads EPEVTQTPSHQVTQMGQEVILRCVPISNHLYFYWYRQILGQKVEFLVSFYNNEISEKSEIFDDQFSVERPDGSNFTLKIRSTKLEDSAMYFCASSETNQETQYFGPGTRLLVL.

Only a few counts were recorded for this clonotype. CDR3 coding DNA: TGCAGTGCTACTGATCAGGGGGCAGATGAAAAACTGTTTTTT. The encoded protein is CSATDQGADEKLFF. The chain joins TRBV20-1 to TRBJ1-4; TRBD1 agrees at 8 bases. Germline V gene lookup returns CDR1 DFQATT and CDR2 SNEGSKA (reference sequence). The CDR3 contains 14 residues. Unmatched junction bases numbered 7, after V lost 4 bases and J lost 6 bases.

The chain links TRBV12-3 or TRBV12-4 to TRBJ1-4; TRBD1 matches at 8 bases. This CDR3 spans 16 amino acids. J was trimmed by 8 bases and V by 6 bases; bases with no gene match: 14. The chain's CDR3 is CASSLRTGRIGEKLFF. The DNA of the CDR3 is TGTGCCAGCAGCCTTCGGACAGGGAGGATTGGCGAAAAACTGTTTTTT.

This clonotype showed up many times. The gene calls are TRBV12-3 or TRBV12-4 and TRBJ2-7; 8 bases agree with TRBD1. The junction had 7 bases not matched to a gene; V was cut back by 1 base and J by 5 bases. The CDR3 totals 15 residues. CDR3 in amino acids: CASSLVRGRLDEQYF. The CDR3 DNA is TGTGCCAGCAGTTTAGTCAGGGGGCGCTTAGACGAGCAGTACTTC.

The chain recombines TRBV18 with TRBJ1-1; D is ambiguous. CDR3 size: 15 residues. The germline V gene encodes CDR1 KGHSH and CDR2 LQKENI. Between the trimmed V and J ends, which lost 3 bases and 0 bases, there was a span of 11 bases. The CDR3 coding sequence is TGTGCCAGCTCACCGAAAGAATTCTTGAACACTGAAGCTTTCTTT. Protein product: CASSPKEFLNTEAFF.

This clonotype was counted a few times. The chain combines TRBV20-1 with TRBJ2-3; 7 bases fit TRBD1. The germline V gene has CDR1 DFQATT and CDR2 SNEGSKA (reference sequence). After removal of 3 bases from V and 2 bases from J, the junction contained 5 bases not matched to a gene. This CDR3 region has 14 residues. The CDR3 is CSASPGQATDTQYF. For the CDR3, the DNA is TGCAGTGCTAGTCCCGGACAGGCCACAGATACGCAGTATTTT.

V is TRBV20-1 and J is TRBJ2-3, with D tentatively TRBD2 (6 bases). The CDR3 contains 17 residues. CDR1 is DFQATT and CDR2 is SNEGSKA in the germline V gene (reference sequence). V was trimmed by 0 bases and J by 6 bases, leaving 22 bases between them. Here the CDR3 DNA reads TGCAGTGCTAGAGATTTCCCACGCGGGACCATCGGGGATACGCAGTATTTT. It is translated as CSARDFPRGTIGDTQYF.

V usage is TRBV6-5 and J usage is TRBJ1-2; D is undetermined. The germline V gene has CDR1 MNHEY and CDR2 SVGAGI. This CDR3 region has 12 residues. V gave up 0 bases and J gave up 6 bases, with 5 bases separating them. The CDR3 reads CASSYSLDGYTF. For the CDR3, the DNA is TGTGCCAGCAGTTACTCTCTGGATGGCTACACCTTC.

The J gene is TRBJ2-5, the V gene TRBV6-2 or TRBV6-3, with D perhaps given as TRBD1 or TRBD2 (5 bases each). V shed 8 bases and J shed 1 base, with 14 bases lying between them. Germline assignment: CDR1 MNHEY and CDR2 SVGEGT. This CDR3 has 14 amino acids. Written as DNA, the CDR3 is TGTGCCAGCGTCCCCCGGGACCCCCAAGAGACCCAGTACTTC. Protein product: CASVPRDPQETQYF.